This TCR beta chain was sequenced in a study of neoadjuvant nivolumab and ipilimumab in lung cancer. Germline V gene data show CDR1 as SQVTM and CDR2 as ANQGSEA. This CDR3 has 13 residues. Trimming took 7 bases from V and 7 from J; bases not matched to a gene: 8. TCRdb keeps only in-frame clones here, not all; method: immunoSEQ multiplex PCR. This sample has around 13,000 clones, with around 70% found just once. Study results and limitations: From pretherapy to surgery, tumor richness and clonality rose with dual therapy.

As regards this clone: The antigen is undetermined.

The chain is built from TRBV29-1 and TRBJ2-1, with 9 bases aligning to TRBD2. The clonotype comes from an adult with non-small cell lung cancer. This specimen consisted of peripheral blood, obtained after neoadjuvant nivolumab, alone or with ipilimumab, at or shortly before surgery. The CDR3 loop is CSAKTSGGNEQFF. The CDR3 nucleotides are TGCAGCGCCAAGACTAGCGGTGGTAATGAGCAGTTCTTC.